The next 9 T cell receptor beta chains were all read from a single sample in a study of T cells in Graves' hyperthyroidism and ophthalmopathy. Amplified regions were TCR beta CDR3 sequences from RNA transcripts. RT-PCR in the first round (using the HTBI primer set) targeted the TCR CDR3. TCRdb recomputed calls from the multiplex PCR reads with MiXCR, one row per CDR3 protein. The sample lists approximately 510,000 distinct CDR3 sequences; 40% to 55% were seen once. Sequencing was done on a sample of peripheral blood or thyroid tissue (not recorded which). All receptors come from an adult woman with Graves' disease, either hyperthyroidism or ophthalmopathy (not recorded which).

Notes on this clonotype: This clone may be a read error of a much larger clone one base away. CDR3 nucleotides: TGCGCCAGCAGCTTATTAGCGGGAGGCAACACCGTGGAGCTGTTTTTT. Protein product: CASSLLAGGNTVELFF. This chain links TRBV5-1 with TRBJ2-2; TRBD2 aligns across 10 bases. Germline CDR1 and CDR2: SGHRS and YFSETQ. The CDR3 runs 16 residues.

V and J are TRBV11-3 and TRBJ2-7; 9 bases match TRBD2. Per germline, CDR1 SGHNT and CDR2 YENEEA. The CDR3 has 15 residues. Trimming cost V 5 bases and J 5 bases; bases outside gene matches: 10. The CDR3 nucleotides are TGTGCCAGCAGCCCTGGACTAGCGACTTGGGACGAGCAGTACTTC. Residues: CASSPGLATWDEQYF.

The genes are TRBV20-1 and TRBJ2-5; maybe TRBD2 (5 bases). Germline V CDR1 and CDR2: DFQATT, SNEGSKA (reference sequence). The V end was cut by 1 base, the J end by 4 bases, with 10 bases between. This CDR3 comprises 13 residues. The CDR3 nucleotides read TGCAGTGCTAGAGCTGGGCGGGTAGAGACCCAGTACTTC. Encoded protein: CSARAGRVETQYF.

This clonotype was seen repeatedly, ten times or more. The chain carries TRBV11-2 and TRBJ2-7, with D perhaps TRBD2 (6 bases). This CDR3 region has 14 residues. Trimming cost V 5 bases and J 0 bases, with 11 bases left between them. Germline values: CDR1 SGHAT, CDR2 FQNNGV. Here the CDR3 reads CASSPGLSSYEQYF. The DNA of the CDR3 is TGTGCCAGCAGCCCGGGACTTAGCTCCTACGAGCAGTACTTC.

This chain links TRBV15 with TRBJ1-1, with 11 bases that match TRBD1. The germline gives CDR1 LNHNV, CDR2 YYDKDF (reference sequence). With V trimmed by 11 bases and J by 2 bases, 7 bases remained unmatched. The CDR3 sequence is 14 residues long. CDR3 DNA: TGTGCCGTCCGGGACAGGGGGTTCAACACTGAAGCTTTCTTT. Its translation is CAVRDRGFNTEAFF.

With respect to this clonotype: It may be a read error: a sequence one base away is much more abundant. Here the CDR3 reads CASSPMGGLANTGELFF. The CDR3 nucleotides read TGTGCCAGCAGCCCCATGGGTGGCCTCGCGAACACCGGGGAGCTGTTTTTT. The V call is TRBV7-3, the J call TRBJ2-2; D remains ambiguous. Germline CDR1 is SGHTA and CDR2 is FQGTGA. V lost 5 bases and J 0 bases, leaving 16 bases between the germline ends. This CDR3 spans 17 amino acids.

This clonotype is a singleton in its sample. The DNA is left out, because the CDR3 cannot be placed on it with certainty; the CDR3 is given as TCRdb lists it. The rearrangement uses TRBV12-3 or TRBV12-4 and TRBJ2-5; the table's D call, TRBD1, was not checked against the DNA. The CDR3 comprises 24 residues, both ends counted. The CDR3: CASSRQGFGYTFGSGTRVGETQYF.

The sample holds a few counts of this clonotype. This chain joins TRBV5-1 and TRBJ1-1; D not certain. V was clipped by 3 bases and J by 1 base, with 10 bases between them. Germline V gene sequence: CDR1 SGHRS, CDR2 YFSETQ. CDR3 size: 14 residues. CDR3 sequence: CASSSSSGNTEAFF. DNA for the CDR3: TGCGCCAGCAGCTCCTCTTCAGGGAACACTGAAGCTTTCTTT.

This clonotype was counted ten times or more. The chain joins TRBV20-1 to TRBJ1-1, with D tentatively TRBD1 (6 bases). Germline V lookup: CDR1 DFQATT, CDR2 SNEGSKA (reference sequence). This CDR3 has 15 amino acids. V was trimmed by 0 bases and J by 5 bases, leaving 16 bases between them. The CDR3 DNA reads TGCAGTGCTAGAGATAGGATCCGGGGACAAACTGAAGCTTTCTTT. This translates into CSARDRIRGQTEAFF.